These 27 T cell receptor beta chains were all obtained from the same sample, sequenced in a study of memory CD4+ T cells and cytomegalovirus serostatus. The sort gate was single viable CD3+CD4+CD8-CD45RO+ cells for memory CD4+ T cells. Sequencing used immunoSEQ multiplex PCR; TCRdb keeps in-frame clones, though not all of them. The sample includes 50,000 to 75,000 clones, roughly 80% of them seen just once. The sequenced sample consisted of memory CD4+ T cells from blood. The receptors shown here come from an adult in good health and CMV-seronegative.

The chain combines TRBV5-4 with TRBJ2-6, with 8 positions matching TRBD1. The CDR3 is made up of 16 amino acids. The V gene end was trimmed by 5 bases and the J gene end by 0 bases; junction bases not matched to a gene: 4. Germline V gene data show CDR1 as SGHNT and CDR2 as YYREEE (reference sequence). CDR3 sequence: CASRGTGNSGANVLTF. CDR3 nucleotide sequence: TGTGCCAGCAGGGGGACAGGAAACTCTGGGGCCAACGTCCTGACTTTC.

This clone was observed a few times. The gene calls are TRBV30 and TRBJ1-1; D unresolved. The V and J ends lost 2 bases and 0 bases respectively, with 16 bases between them. CDR1 is GTSNPN, CDR2 SVGIG, per germline (reference sequence). The length of the CDR3 is 16 residues. DNA of the CDR3: TGTGCCTGGAGTCGGGGTTTCGTCCGCTTGAACACTGAAGCTTTCTTT. Its protein product is CAWSRGFVRLNTEAFF.

This clone was counted a single time. V usage is TRBV5-1 and J usage is TRBJ2-2, with D maybe TRBD1 (5 bases). Trimming cost V 3 bases and J 1 base, with 10 bases left between them. The germline CDR1 and CDR2 sequences are SGHRS and YFSETQ. This CDR3 region has 15 residues. This CDR3 reads CASSSQGKNTGELFF. CDR3 nucleotides: TGCGCCAGCAGCTCTCAGGGCAAGAACACCGGGGAGCTGTTTTTT.

This rearrangement joins TRBV9 to TRBJ2-2; the D is unclear. V was clipped by 0 bases and J by 3 bases, with 6 bases between them. CDR3 size: 14 residues. Germline loops: CDR1 SGDLS, CDR2 YYNGEE. This chain's CDR3 is CASSVAEYTGELFF. The CDR3 DNA reads TGTGCCAGCAGCGTAGCTGAGTACACCGGGGAGCTGTTTTTT.

The chain has TRBV4-2 and TRBJ1-3; no clear D gene. The CDR3 covers 17 residues. The germline V gene encodes CDR1 LGHNA and CDR2 YNFKEQ. Trimming cost V 1 base and J 0 bases, with 13 bases left between them. The CDR3 region has the DNA TGTGCCAGCAGCCAAGGTGAGGATTTAAGCTCTGGAAACACCATATATTTT. This encodes CASSQGEDLSSGNTIYF.

The chain links TRBV10-3 to TRBJ2-7, with 8 nucleotides matching TRBD2. V dropped 8 bases and J dropped 6; count of bases not matched to a gene: 9. The CDR3 runs to 13 residues. Germline values: CDR1 ENHRY, CDR2 SYGVKD. CDR3 sequence: CAIGERESSEQYF. For the CDR3, the DNA is TGTGCCATCGGGGAGCGGGAGTCGAGCGAGCAGTACTTC.

This chain uses TRBV27 with TRBJ1-5, with D unresolved. Trimming shortened V by 2 bases and J by 5 bases, and 19 bases separated the two germline ends. Per germline, CDR1 MNHEY and CDR2 SMNVEV (reference sequence). The CDR3 has 17 residues. CDR3 residues: CASSLKGNPQTYQPQHF. CDR3 nucleotides: TGTGCCAGCAGTTTAAAAGGTAATCCGCAGACTTATCAGCCCCAGCATTTT.

The chain recombines TRBV19 with TRBJ1-4, with 8 positions matching TRBD1. Germline V lookup: CDR1 LNHDA, CDR2 SQIVND (reference sequence). Germline trimming cut 6 bases from V and 3 bases from J; bases unmatched to any gene: 6. This CDR3 comprises 15 residues. The CDR3 nucleotides are TGTGCCAGTAGCCACGACAGGGGCGCTAATGAAAAACTGTTTTTT. Translation: CASSHDRGANEKLFF.

As regards this clone: This sample includes further DNA sequences coding for the same CDR3. DNA of the CDR3: TGTGCCAGCAGCCAAGACCCCCAGCCCTCCTACGAGCAGTACTTC. As protein: CASSQDPQPSYEQYF. The V and J genes are TRBV4-2 and TRBJ2-7; D not resolved. The CDR3 length is 15 residues. Per the germline V gene, CDR1 is LGHNA and CDR2 is YNFKEQ. V was clipped by 0 bases and J by 0 bases, with 9 bases between them.

The genes are TRBV5-8 and TRBJ2-3; D is possibly TRBD2 (6 bases). The CDR3 has 15 residues. Trimming removed 1 base from V and 6 bases from J, with 15 bases in between. Looked up from germline, CDR1 is SGHTS and CDR2 is YDEGEE. CDR3: CASSLQPGASDTQYF. CDR3 nucleotides: TGTGCCAGCAGCTTGCAACCGGGAGCCTCGGATACGCAGTATTTT.

V gene TRBV4-2 combines with J gene TRBJ2-7; D possibly corresponds to TRBD2 (6 bases). The V and J ends lost 1 base and 4 bases respectively, with 14 bases between them. The V gene's germline CDR1 is LGHNA and CDR2 YNFKEQ. The CDR3 totals 15 residues. The CDR3 nucleotides are TGTGCCAGCAGCCAAGTCGGGACTCCGTTTTACGAGCAGTACTTC. It specifies CASSQVGTPFYEQYF.

The chain joins TRBV7-6 to TRBJ2-1; D is possibly TRBD2 (5 bases). Trimming stripped 5 bases from V and 4 bases from J, with 15 bases between. Germline V gives CDR1 SGHVS, CDR2 FNYEAQ. This CDR3 has 15 amino acids. This CDR3 reads CASSRGPLGYNEQFF. The CDR3 DNA sequence: TGTGCCAGCAGCCGAGGGCCTCTTGGTTACAATGAGCAGTTCTTC.

This chain joins TRBV7-9 and TRBJ2-3, with 9 nucleotides matching TRBD2. Trimming removed 6 bases from V and 4 bases from J; junction bases left unmatched: 5. The CDR3 extends over 14 amino acids. Per the germline V gene, CDR1 is SEHNR and CDR2 is FQNEAQ (reference sequence). The CDR3 sequence is CASRQREVADTQYF. CDR3 in DNA: TGTGCCAGCAGACAGCGGGAGGTCGCAGATACGCAGTATTTT.

The chain is built from TRBV19 and TRBJ1-6; D not resolved. CDR1 is LNHDA, CDR2 SQIVND, per germline (reference sequence). The CDR3 covers 15 residues. The V and J ends lost 6 bases and 7 bases respectively, with 16 bases between them. CDR3 protein: CASSPTGSDNSPLHF. The DNA for the CDR3 is TGTGCCAGTAGCCCCACGGGGTCGGACAATTCACCCCTCCACTTT.

The gene calls are TRBV6-6 and TRBJ2-5; no firm D call. Germline V gene lookup returns CDR1 MNHNY and CDR2 SVGAGI (reference sequence). V was cut by 2 bases and J by 3 bases, with 7 bases left in between. This CDR3 is built from 13 residues. The CDR3 coding sequence is TGTGCCAGCAGTTACCCGGAAAAAGAGACCCAGTACTTC. The encoded protein is CASSYPEKETQYF.

This clone was seen just once. The rearrangement joins TRBV30 to TRBJ1-3; 9 nucleotides agree with TRBD1. Germline V lookup: CDR1 GTSNPN, CDR2 SVGIG (reference sequence). V dropped 7 bases and J dropped 0; count of bases not matched to a gene: 7. This CDR3 is built from 15 residues. CDR3 sequence reads: CAYPATGGSGNTIYF. Here the CDR3 DNA reads TGTGCCTATCCCGCGACAGGGGGCTCTGGAAACACCATATATTTT.

The chain links TRBV7-8 to TRBJ1-2; D uncertain. V shed 5 bases and J shed 4 bases, with 14 bases lying between them. This CDR3 has 14 residues. Germline loops: CDR1 SGHVS, CDR2 FQNEAQ. CDR3 sequence reads: CASSRISGTYGYTF. The CDR3 region has the DNA TGTGCCAGCAGCCGAATATCAGGCACCTATGGCTACACCTTC.

This rearrangement joins TRBV30 to TRBJ2-2; 10 bases fit TRBD1. The CDR3 totals 15 residues. After removal of 4 bases from V and 6 bases from J, the junction contained 8 bases not matched to a gene. The germline V gene encodes CDR1 GTSNPN and CDR2 SVGIG (reference sequence). In DNA, the CDR3 is TGTGCCTGGATGGGACAGGGGTTTCGTGCCGGGGAGCTGTTTTTT. It is translated as CAWMGQGFRAGELFF.

This clone occurred a few times. V and J are TRBV5-6 and TRBJ2-2; TRBD1 aligns across 9 bases. The CDR3 sequence is 16 residues long. Germline assignment: CDR1 SGHDT and CDR2 YYEEEE. V shed 0 bases, J shed 4 bases, and the junction held 4 bases outside the gene matches. The CDR3 nucleotides read TGTGCCAGCAGCTTGGCCGACAGGGGGGTCACCGGGGAGCTGTTTTTT. Amino acids: CASSLADRGVTGELFF.

The rearrangement uses TRBV19 and TRBJ2-3; possibly TRBD1 for D (5 bases). V was shortened by 5 bases and J by 1 base, with 10 bases between the two germline ends. The germline V gene has CDR1 LNHDA and CDR2 SQIVND (reference sequence). The CDR3 length is 14 residues. For the CDR3, the DNA is TGTGCCAGTAGTCATCCAGGGCGCACAGATACGCAGTATTTT. Translation gives CASSHPGRTDTQYF.

This chain joins TRBV28 and TRBJ1-2; D uncertain. Germline values: CDR1 MDHEN, CDR2 SYDVKM. The CDR3 loop spans 12 amino acids. The V end lost 5 bases, the J end lost 4 bases, and 8 bases lay between the germline ends. As DNA, the CDR3 is TGTGCCAGCAGTCCCGGGCCCTATGGCTACACCTTC. Translating gives CASSPGPYGYTF.

The V and J genes are TRBV11-3 and TRBJ2-5, with 7 bases fitting TRBD2. Germline CDR1 SGHNT, CDR2 YENEEA. The CDR3 is made up of 16 amino acids. The V segment lost 3 bases and the J segment 5 bases; nucleotides outside the gene matches: 12. This chain's CDR3 is CASSFRGGGDEETQYF. The CDR3 bases are TGTGCCAGCAGCTTTAGAGGCGGGGGAGATGAGGAGACCCAGTACTTC.

The chain carries TRBV18 and TRBJ2-1; 11 bases map to TRBD1. V trimming: 1 base; J trimming: 6 bases; junction bases outside the gene matches: 2. CDR3 length: 15 residues. Germline V gene sequence: CDR1 KGHSH, CDR2 LQKENI. CDR3 loop: CASSPLGTGGNEQFF. For the CDR3, the DNA is TGTGCCAGCTCACCACTGGGGACAGGGGGCAATGAGCAGTTCTTC.

This clone was seen a few times. CDR3 protein: CASSTTVNTEAFF. The CDR3 nucleotides read TGTGCCAGCTCGACGACCGTGAACACTGAAGCTTTCTTT. This chain uses TRBV18 with TRBJ1-1, with D uncertain. The CDR3 has 13 amino acids. Germline-derived CDR1 and CDR2 are KGHSH and LQKENI. Trimming took 6 bases from V and 0 from J, leaving 8 bases between them. Drawing the rest from reference TRBV18 and TRBJ1-1, the complete variable domain is NAGVMQNPRHLVRRRGQEARLRCSPMKGHSHVYWYRQLPEEGLKFMVYLQKENIIDESGMPKERFSAEFPKEGPSILRIQQVVRGDSAAYFCASSTTVNTEAFFGQGTRLTVV.

This chain connects TRBV6-6 to TRBJ1-1, with D possibly being TRBD1 (6 bases). This CDR3 is built from 16 residues. Germline values: CDR1 MNHNY, CDR2 SVGAGI (reference sequence). V gave up 5 bases and J gave up 3 bases, with 19 bases separating them. The CDR3 coding sequence is TGTGCCAGCAGTACGGGGCAGGGGCAGAGTCACACTGAAGCTTTCTTT. This codes for CASSTGQGQSHTEAFF.

The rearrangement uses TRBV18 and TRBJ2-7, with D possibly matching TRBD1 (5 bases). Trimming took off 3 bases at V and 0 bases at J, with 9 bases between the two ends. Germline CDR1 and CDR2: KGHSH and LQKENI. This CDR3 is built from 14 residues. CDR3 nucleotide sequence: TGTGCCAGCTCACCGACGACAGTCTCCTACGAGCAGTACTTC. It is translated as CASSPTTVSYEQYF.

The V gene is TRBV28, the J gene TRBJ1-1; 7 nucleotides agree with TRBD1. There are 14 residues in the CDR3. V shed 6 bases and J 7 bases; nucleotides not matched to a gene: 11. Germline assignment: CDR1 MDHEN and CDR2 SYDVKM. The CDR3 DNA is TGTGCCAGCAGCAAACTAACAGGGGCTGGTGAAGCTTTCTTT. Translated, it gives CASSKLTGAGEAFF.